This is a list of T cell receptor beta chains from one sample in a study of CD8 T cells in ankylosing spondylitis. TCRdb redid the calling of the 5' RACE reads with MiXCR, one entry per CDR3 protein. The data show some 350,000 distinct CDR3 sequences, with approximately 15% seen just once and about 1% held by the top ten. Sequenced: blood, either unsorted or a sorted T cell fraction (not recorded which). Receptors originate from a male donor with ankylosing spondylitis or in good health (not recorded which). Both conserved end residues are part of each CDR3. Each record gives: V gene, D gene, clone size, J gene, CDR3 DNA, CDR3 protein. A D gene is named only where the DNA matches it firmly. The size field is filled for only some rows; it gives once, few, many or a size class.

TRBV20-1	TRBD1	few	TRBJ1-5	TGCAGTGCTGGGGACAGGGGACAGCCCCAGCATTTT	CSAGDRGQPQHF
TRBV5-1	NA	few	TRBJ1-2	TGCGCCAGCAGCTTGGAGGGTCTGGGGAGCTGGGACTATGGCTACACCTTC	CASSLEGLGSWDYGYTF
TRBV5-1	TRBD2	many	TRBJ2-1	TGCGCCAGCAGCCCGGAGGGACTAGCGAGGAATGAGCAGTTCTTC	CASSPEGLARNEQFF
TRBV4-1	NA	NA	TRBJ2-7	TGCGCCAGCAGCCAAGTTGGGCAACCCCTGGGGGAGCAGTACTTC	CASSQVGQPLGEQYF
TRBV13	TRBD2	NA	TRBJ2-3	TGTGCCAGCAGCGAAAGGGGGACTAGCGGTGATACGCAGTATTTT	CASSERGTSGDTQYF
TRBV5-1	TRBD2	NA	TRBJ2-3	TGCGCCAGCAGCTTCTTACCGATTTCCGGGACTAGCGGCTCTAGCACAGATACGCAGTATTTT	CASSFLPISGTSGSSTDTQYF
TRBV12-3/TRBV12-4	NA	few	TRBJ1-2	TGTGCCAGCAGGGCAGGGAGTGGCTACACCTTC	CASRAGSGYTF
TRBV6-2/TRBV6-3	TRBD1	few	TRBJ2-5	TGTGCCAGCAGTTATCTTGGGGACAGCAAAGAGACCCAGTACTTC	CASSYLGDSKETQYF
TRBV5-1	TRBD1	few	TRBJ2-5	TGCGCCAGCAGCCGGGACAGAGACGAGACCCAGTACTTC	CASSRDRDETQYF
TRBV6-5	NA	few	TRBJ2-1	TGTGCCAGCAGTTACTCTGGGCGGGATGGTAATGAGCAGTTCTTC	CASSYSGRDGNEQFF
TRBV12-3/TRBV12-4	TRBD1	NA	TRBJ1-3	TGTGCCAGCAGTCGACAGGGGTCCGGCGGAAACACCATATATTTT	CASSRQGSGGNTIYF
TRBV20-1	TRBD2	few	TRBJ2-1	TGCAGTGCTACTAGCGGGGGATACAATGAGCAGTTCTTC	CSATSGGYNEQFF
TRBV25-1	NA	many	TRBJ2-2	TGTGCCAGCAGTGAATCGAAGACTCTCGGGGACACCGGGGAGCTGTTTTTT	CASSESKTLGDTGELFF
TRBV3-1	TRBD1	few	TRBJ2-6	TGTGCCAGCAGCCGCGTCCCGGGACAGGGGCTGGGGGCCAACGTCCTGACTTTC	CASSRVPGQGLGANVLTF
TRBV10-3	NA	NA	TRBJ1-1	TGTGCCATCAGTGATTGGGACACTGAAGCTTTCTTT	CAISDWDTEAFF
TRBV7-9	NA	few	TRBJ1-5	TGTGCCAGCGGGGAGGGCAATCAGCCCCAGCATTTT	CASGEGNQPQHF
TRBV12-3/TRBV12-4	TRBD2	few	TRBJ2-1	TGTGCCAGCAGGGAAAGCGGGGGGTTTTACAATGAGCAGTTCTTC	CASRESGGFYNEQFF
TRBV12-3/TRBV12-4	NA	few	TRBJ2-1	TGTGCCAGCAGTTTTCGACGTGGGAATGAGCAGTTCTTC	CASSFRRGNEQFF
TRBV5-1	NA	NA	TRBJ2-7	TGCGCCAGCAGCTACGGCCGGGAGCAGTACTTC	CASSYGREQYF
TRBV14	NA	NA	TRBJ1-1	TGTGCCAGCAGCAACAGGGTAGACACTGAAGCTTTCTTT	CASSNRVDTEAFF
TRBV20-1	TRBD1	few	TRBJ2-4	TGCAGTGCTAGGACAGGGGGCGTCAAAAACATTCAGTACTTC	CSARTGGVKNIQYF
TRBV6-6	NA	NA	TRBJ2-5	TGTGCCAGCAGTCCAGGGTTTCCTGAGACCCAGTACTTC	CASSPGFPETQYF
TRBV5-4	TRBD2	many	TRBJ2-3	TGTGCCAGCAGCTCCCCGGGGGGGCTTACAGATACGCAGTATTTT	CASSSPGGLTDTQYF
TRBV12-3/TRBV12-4	TRBD1	few	TRBJ1-5	TGTGCCAGCAGTTCGACAGGGGGGTTTCGTCAGCCCCAGCATTTT	CASSSTGGFRQPQHF
TRBV7-9	NA	many	TRBJ2-5	TGTGCCAGCAGCTTAGGGGCAGGAGAAGAGACCCAGTACTTC	CASSLGAGEETQYF
TRBV7-9	NA	many	TRBJ2-2	TGTGCCAGCAGCTTATTAGGGACATCGAACACCGGGGAGCTGTTTTTT	CASSLLGTSNTGELFF
TRBV10-2	NA	NA	TRBJ1-1	TGCACCAGCAGTGATGAGGGCAGGACTGAAGCTTTCTTT	CTSSDEGRTEAFF
TRBV5-1	NA	NA	TRBJ2-2	TGCGCCAGCAGCACGGGCGGCTCCGGGGAGCTGGTTTTT	CASSTGGSGELVF
TRBV3-1	NA	many	TRBJ2-3	TGTGCCAGCAGCCAAGAAGGGTTGGGTGTCCCCGATACGCAGTATTTT	CASSQEGLGVPDTQYF
TRBV7-9	NA	NA	TRBJ2-3	TGTGCCAGCAGCTTCTCATATGGGGGGCAGCGCACAGATACGCAGTATTTT	CASSFSYGGQRTDTQYF
TRBV3-1	TRBD2	NA	TRBJ2-4	TGTGCCAGCAGCCAACCGACTAGCGGAGCCAAAAACATTCAGTACTTC	CASSQPTSGAKNIQYF
TRBV20-1	NA	few	TRBJ1-1	TGCAGTGCTAGATGGATTAGTGGGGTCACTGAAGCTTTCTTT	CSARWISGVTEAFF
TRBV20-1	TRBD1	NA	TRBJ2-2	TGCAGCGTACAGGCGGTGGGACAGGGGGCAACCGGGGAGCTGTTTTTT	CSVQAVGQGATGELFF
TRBV20-1	NA	few	TRBJ2-7	TGCAGTGCTAGAGATTTCCAGGGCCACGAGCAGTACTTC	CSARDFQGHEQYF
TRBV19	TRBD1	few	TRBJ1-5	TGTGCCAGTAGTCCGGGGACAGGGCTAGGTCAGCCCCAGCATTTT	CASSPGTGLGQPQHF
TRBV5-1	TRBD2	NA	TRBJ2-1	TGCGCCAGCAGCTTCGGGACTAGCGGTAACAATGAGCAGTTCTTC	CASSFGTSGNNEQFF
TRBV20-1	TRBD1	few	TRBJ1-4	TGCAGTGCTGAGACAGGGCCGAATGAAAAACTGTTTTTT	CSAETGPNEKLFF
TRBV7-2	TRBD1	NA	TRBJ1-1	TGTGCCAGCAGCACCCGAAAAGGGGGACAGCTGAACACTGAAGCTTTCTTT	CASSTRKGGQLNTEAFF
TRBV12-3/TRBV12-4	TRBD1	many	TRBJ1-1	TGTGCCAGCAGTTCCCCGGGACAGCCGAACACTGAAGCTTTCTTT	CASSSPGQPNTEAFF